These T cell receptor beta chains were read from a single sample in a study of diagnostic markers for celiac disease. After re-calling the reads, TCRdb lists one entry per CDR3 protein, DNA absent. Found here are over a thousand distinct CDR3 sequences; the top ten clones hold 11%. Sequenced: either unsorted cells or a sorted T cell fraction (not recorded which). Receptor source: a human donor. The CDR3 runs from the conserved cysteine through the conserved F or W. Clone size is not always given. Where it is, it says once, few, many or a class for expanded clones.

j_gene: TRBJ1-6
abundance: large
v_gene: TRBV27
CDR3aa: CASIMGRVPNSPLHF

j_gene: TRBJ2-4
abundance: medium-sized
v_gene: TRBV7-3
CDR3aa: CASSLNGASAAKNIQYF

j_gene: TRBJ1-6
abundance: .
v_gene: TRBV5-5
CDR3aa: CASSGDRRYNSPLHF

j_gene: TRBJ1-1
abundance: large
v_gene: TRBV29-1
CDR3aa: CSASRQANTEAFF

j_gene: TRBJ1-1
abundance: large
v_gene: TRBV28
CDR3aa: CATATGGTPEAFF

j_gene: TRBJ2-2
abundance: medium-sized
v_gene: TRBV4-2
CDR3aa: CASSQDGQGVNGELFF

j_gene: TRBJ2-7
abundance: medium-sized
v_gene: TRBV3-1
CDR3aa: CASSPGQVYEQYF

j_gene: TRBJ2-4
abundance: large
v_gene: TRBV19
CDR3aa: CASSIEGLAAGNIQYF

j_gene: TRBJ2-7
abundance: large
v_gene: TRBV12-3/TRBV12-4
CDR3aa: CASRASGQGGEQYF

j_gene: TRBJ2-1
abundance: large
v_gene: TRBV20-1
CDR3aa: CSVPFRGRYNEQFF

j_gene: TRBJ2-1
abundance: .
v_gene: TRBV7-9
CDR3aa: CASSLVVGGAHNEQFF

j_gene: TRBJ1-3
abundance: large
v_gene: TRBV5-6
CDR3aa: CASSLYGTANSGNTIYF

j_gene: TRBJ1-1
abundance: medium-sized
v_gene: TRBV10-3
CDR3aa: CAISESETGGPAFF

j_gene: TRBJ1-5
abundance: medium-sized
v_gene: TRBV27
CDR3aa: CASSLRGDQPQHF

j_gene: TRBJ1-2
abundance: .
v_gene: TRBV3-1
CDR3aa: CASSQGGYYGYTF

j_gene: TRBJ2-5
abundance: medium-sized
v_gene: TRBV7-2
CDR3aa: CASSTQGDGETQYF

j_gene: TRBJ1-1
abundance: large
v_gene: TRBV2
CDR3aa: CASSARDRVRFGTEAFF

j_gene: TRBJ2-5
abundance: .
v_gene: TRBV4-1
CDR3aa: CASSPQGTSQETQYF